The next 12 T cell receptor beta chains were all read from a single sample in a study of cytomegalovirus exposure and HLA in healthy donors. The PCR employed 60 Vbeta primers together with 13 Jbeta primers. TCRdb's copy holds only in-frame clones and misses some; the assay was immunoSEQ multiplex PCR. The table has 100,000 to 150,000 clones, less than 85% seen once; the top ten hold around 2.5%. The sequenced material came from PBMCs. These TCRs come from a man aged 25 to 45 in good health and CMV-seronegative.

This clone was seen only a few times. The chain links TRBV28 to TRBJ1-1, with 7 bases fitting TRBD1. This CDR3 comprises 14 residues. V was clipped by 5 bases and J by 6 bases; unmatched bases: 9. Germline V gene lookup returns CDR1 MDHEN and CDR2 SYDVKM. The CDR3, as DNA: TGTGCCAGCAGTCCCAGACAGGGCGGGCCTGAAGCTTTCTTT. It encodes CASSPRQGGPEAFF.

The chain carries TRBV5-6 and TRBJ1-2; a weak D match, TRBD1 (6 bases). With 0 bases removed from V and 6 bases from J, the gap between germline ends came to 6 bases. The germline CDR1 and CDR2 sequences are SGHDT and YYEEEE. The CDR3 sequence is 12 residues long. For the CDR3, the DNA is TGTGCCAGCAGCTTGGCAGGGGATGGCTACACCTTC. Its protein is CASSLAGDGYTF.

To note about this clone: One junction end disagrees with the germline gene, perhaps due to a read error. CDR3 in amino acids: CASSLRDRGPDYGYPF. Here the CDR3 DNA reads TGTGCCAGCAGCCTCCGGGACAGGGGGCCCGACTATGGCTACCCCTTC. This chain joins TRBV5-8 and TRBJ1-2; the match to TRBD1 covers 12 bases. The CDR3 is made up of 16 amino acids. CDR1 SGHTS and CDR2 YDEGEE come from the germline V gene. Combining the CDR3 with reference TRBV5-8 and TRBJ1-2 gives the whole variable domain EAGVTQSPTHLIKTRGQQATLRCSPISGHTSVYWYQQALGLGLQFLLWYDEGEERNRGNFPPRFSGRQFPNYSSELNVNALELEDSALYLCASSLRDRGPDYGYPFGSGTRLTVV.

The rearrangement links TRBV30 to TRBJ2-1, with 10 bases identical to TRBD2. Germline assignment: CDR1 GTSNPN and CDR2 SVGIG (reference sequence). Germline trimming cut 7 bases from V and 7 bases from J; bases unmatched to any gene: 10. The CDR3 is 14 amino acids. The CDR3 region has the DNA TGTGCCTCTAAGCGGGAGGGCGTCGCTAATGAGCAGTTCTTC. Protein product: CASKREGVANEQFF.

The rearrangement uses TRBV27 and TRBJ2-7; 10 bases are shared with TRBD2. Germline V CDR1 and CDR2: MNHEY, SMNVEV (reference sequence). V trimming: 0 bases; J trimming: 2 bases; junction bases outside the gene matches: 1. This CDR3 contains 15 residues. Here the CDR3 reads CASSLSLAGAYEQYF. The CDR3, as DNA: TGTGCCAGCAGTTTATCCCTAGCGGGAGCCTACGAGCAGTACTTC.

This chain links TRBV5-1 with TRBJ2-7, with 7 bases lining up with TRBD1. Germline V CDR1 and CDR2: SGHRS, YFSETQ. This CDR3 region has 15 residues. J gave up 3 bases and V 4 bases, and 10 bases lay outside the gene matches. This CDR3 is CASSRTGTEFYEQYF. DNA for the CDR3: TGCGCCAGCAGCCGCACGGGGACAGAATTCTACGAGCAGTACTTC.

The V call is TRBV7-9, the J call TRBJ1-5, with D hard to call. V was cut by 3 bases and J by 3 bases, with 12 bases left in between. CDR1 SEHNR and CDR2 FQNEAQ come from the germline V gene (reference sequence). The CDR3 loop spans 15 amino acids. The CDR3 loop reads CASSLGSGINQPQHF. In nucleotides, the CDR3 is TGTGCCAGCAGCTTGGGTTCGGGGATCAATCAGCCCCAGCATTTT.

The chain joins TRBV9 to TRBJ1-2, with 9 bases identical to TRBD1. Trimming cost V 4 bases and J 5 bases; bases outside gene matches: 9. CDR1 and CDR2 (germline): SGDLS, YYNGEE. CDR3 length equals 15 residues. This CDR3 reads CASSLQGQGTYGYTF. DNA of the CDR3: TGTGCCAGCAGCCTTCAGGGACAGGGTACTTATGGCTACACCTTC. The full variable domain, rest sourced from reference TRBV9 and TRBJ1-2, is DSGVTQTPKHLITATGQRVTLRCSPRSGDLSVYWYQQSLDQGLQFLIQYYNGEERAKGNILERFSAQQFPDLHSELNLSSLELGDSALYFCASSLQGQGTYGYTFGSGTRLTVV.

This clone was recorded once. The chain's CDR3 is CASRDSTNTEAFF. CDR3 bases: TGTGCCAGTAGGGACAGTACGAACACTGAAGCTTTCTTT. This chain uses TRBV19 with TRBJ1-1; a weak D match, TRBD1 (6 bases). CDR3 size: 13 residues. Trimming cost V 6 bases and J 1 base, with 9 bases left between them. Germline V gene lookup returns CDR1 LNHDA and CDR2 SQIVND (reference sequence).

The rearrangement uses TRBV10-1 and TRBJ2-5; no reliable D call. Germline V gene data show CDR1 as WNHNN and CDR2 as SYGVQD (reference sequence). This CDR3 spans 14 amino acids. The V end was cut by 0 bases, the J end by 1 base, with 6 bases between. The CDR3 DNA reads TGCGCCAGCAGTGAGTCGCTAAGCCAAGAGACCCAGTACTTC. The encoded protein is CASSESLSQETQYF.

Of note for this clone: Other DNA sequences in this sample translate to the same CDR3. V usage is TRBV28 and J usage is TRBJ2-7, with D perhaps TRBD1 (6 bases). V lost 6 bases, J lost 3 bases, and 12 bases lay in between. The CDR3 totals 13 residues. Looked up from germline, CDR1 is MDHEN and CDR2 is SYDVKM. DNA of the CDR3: TGTGCCAGCAGCCCTCGACAGGACTACGAGCAGTACTTC. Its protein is CASSPRQDYEQYF.

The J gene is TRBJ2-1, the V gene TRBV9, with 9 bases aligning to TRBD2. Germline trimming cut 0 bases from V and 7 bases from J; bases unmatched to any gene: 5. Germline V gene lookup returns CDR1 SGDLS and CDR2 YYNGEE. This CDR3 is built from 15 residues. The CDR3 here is CASSVGSGSGNEQFF. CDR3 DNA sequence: TGTGCCAGCAGCGTAGGTAGCGGGAGTGGTAATGAGCAGTTCTTC.